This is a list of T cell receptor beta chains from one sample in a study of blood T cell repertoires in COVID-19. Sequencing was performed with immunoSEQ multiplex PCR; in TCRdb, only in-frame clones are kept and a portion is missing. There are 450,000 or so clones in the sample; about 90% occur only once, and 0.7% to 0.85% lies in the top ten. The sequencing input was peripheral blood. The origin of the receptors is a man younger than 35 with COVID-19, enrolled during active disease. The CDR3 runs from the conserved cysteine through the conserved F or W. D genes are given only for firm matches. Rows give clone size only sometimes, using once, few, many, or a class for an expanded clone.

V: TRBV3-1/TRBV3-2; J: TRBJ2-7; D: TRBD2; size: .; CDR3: CASSPSQREFSYEQYF; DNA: TGTGCCAGCAGCCCTAGCCAGCGGGAGTTCTCCTACGAGCAGTACTTC
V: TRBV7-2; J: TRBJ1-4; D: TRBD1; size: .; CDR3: CASSLGGTAPEGLFF; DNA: TGTGCCAGCAGCTTAGGGGGGACAGCGCCTGAGGGACTGTTTTTT
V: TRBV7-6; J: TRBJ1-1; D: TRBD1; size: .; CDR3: CASSLGQGTSLMNTEAFF; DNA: TGTGCCAGCAGCTTAGGACAGGGGACCTCCCTCATGAACACTGAAGCTTTCTTT
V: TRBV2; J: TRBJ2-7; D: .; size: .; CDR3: CASSERRISSYEQYF; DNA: TGTGCCAGCAGTGAGCGGCGGATCAGCTCCTACGAGCAGTACTTC
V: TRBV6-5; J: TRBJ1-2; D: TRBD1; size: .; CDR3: CASRPTGVNGYTF; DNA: TGTGCCAGCAGACCGACAGGGGTTAATGGCTACACCTTC
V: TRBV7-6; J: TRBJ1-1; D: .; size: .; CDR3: CASSSLTGLNTEAFF; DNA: TGTGCCAGCAGCTCCTTAACAGGCCTGAACACTGAAGCTTTCTTT
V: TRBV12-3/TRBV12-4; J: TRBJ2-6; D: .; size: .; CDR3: CASSIGANVLTF; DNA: TGTGCCAGCAGTATAGGGGCCAACGTCCTGACTTTC
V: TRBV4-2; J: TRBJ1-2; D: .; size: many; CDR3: CASSTASTNNYGYTF; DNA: TGTGCCAGCAGCACTGCATCAACCAATAACTATGGCTACACCTTC
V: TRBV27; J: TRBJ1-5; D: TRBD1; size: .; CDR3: CASRAQGGYQPQHF; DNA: TGTGCCAGCAGGGCCCAAGGGGGCTACCAGCCCCAGCATTTT
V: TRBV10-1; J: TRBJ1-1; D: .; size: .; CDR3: CASSPRRDRAFF; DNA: TGCGCCAGCAGTCCCCGCCGGGATCGGGCTTTCTTT
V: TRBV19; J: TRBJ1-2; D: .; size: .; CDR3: CASSPDSYGYTF; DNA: TGTGCCAGTAGTCCAGACAGTTATGGCTACACCTTC
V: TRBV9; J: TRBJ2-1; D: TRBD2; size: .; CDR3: CASSGFLAGGYNEQFF; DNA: TGTGCCAGCAGCGGTTTTCTGGCGGGGGGCTACAATGAGCAGTTCTTC
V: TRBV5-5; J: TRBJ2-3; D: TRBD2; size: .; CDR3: CASSREGLAGGMDTQYF; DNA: TGTGCCAGCAGCCGAGAGGGGCTAGCGGGAGGTATGGATACGCAGTATTTT
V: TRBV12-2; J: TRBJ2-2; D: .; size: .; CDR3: CASRLANPRTANTGELFF; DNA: TGTGCAAGTCGCTTAGCGAACCCCAGGACAGCGAACACCGGGGAGCTGTTTTTT
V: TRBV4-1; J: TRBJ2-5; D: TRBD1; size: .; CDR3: CASSRQYPGQGTETQYF; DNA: TGCGCCAGCAGCCGCCAATATCCGGGACAGGGGACGGAGACCCAGTACTTC
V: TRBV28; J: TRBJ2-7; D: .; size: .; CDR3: CASSSASGSGSYEQYF; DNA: TGTGCCAGCAGTTCGGCTTCAGGGTCTGGCTCCTACGAGCAGTACTTC
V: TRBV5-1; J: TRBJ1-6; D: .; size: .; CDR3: CASSQLGGAAGSPLHF; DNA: TGCGCCAGCAGCCAGCTGGGAGGGGCTGCGGGTTCACCCCTCCACTTT
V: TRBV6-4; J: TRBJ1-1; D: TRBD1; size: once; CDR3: CASSDIGQGATEAFF; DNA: TGTGCCAGCAGTGACATTGGACAGGGGGCCACTGAAGCTTTCTTT
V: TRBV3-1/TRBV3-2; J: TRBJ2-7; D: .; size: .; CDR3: CASSQENLAFSEQYF; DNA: TGTGCCAGCAGCCAAGAGAACCTAGCCTTCAGCGAGCAGTACTTC
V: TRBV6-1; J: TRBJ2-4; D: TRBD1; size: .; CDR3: CASSEILGTGAKNIQYF; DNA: TGTGCCAGCAGTGAAATTTTAGGGACAGGGGCCAAAAACATTCAGTACTTC
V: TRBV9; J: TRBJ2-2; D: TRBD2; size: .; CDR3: CASSGLAGAIGELFF; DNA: TGTGCCAGCAGCGGACTAGCGGGAGCGATCGGGGAGCTGTTTTTT
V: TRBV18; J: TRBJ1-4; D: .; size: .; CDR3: CASSLQGGGEKLFF; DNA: TGTGCCAGCTCACTACAGGGTGGTGGTGAAAAACTGTTTTTT
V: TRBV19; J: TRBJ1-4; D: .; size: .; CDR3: CASSTGGWGSNEKLFF; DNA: TGTGCCAGTAGCACCGGGGGTTGGGGTTCGAATGAAAAACTGTTTTTT
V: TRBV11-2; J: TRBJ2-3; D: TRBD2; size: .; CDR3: CASSRGLAGVGDTQYF; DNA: TGTGCCAGCAGCCGTGGACTAGCGGGAGTCGGAGATACGCAGTATTTT
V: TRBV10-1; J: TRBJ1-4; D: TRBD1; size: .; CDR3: CASSEGQGVEKLFF; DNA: TGCGCCAGCAGTGAGGGACAGGGGGTTGAAAAACTGTTTTTT
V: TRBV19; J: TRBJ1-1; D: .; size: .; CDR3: CASRRLLRGNTEAFF; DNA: TGTGCCAGTAGAAGGCTCCTCAGGGGAAACACTGAAGCTTTCTTT
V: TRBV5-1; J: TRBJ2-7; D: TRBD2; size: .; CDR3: CASSGEGWAYEQYF; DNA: TGCGCCAGCAGCGGGGAGGGGTGGGCCTACGAGCAGTACTTC
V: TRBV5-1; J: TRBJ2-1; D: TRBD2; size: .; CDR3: CASSPTGQGTSGYNEQFF; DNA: TGCGCCAGCAGCCCCACCGGGCAGGGGACTAGCGGCTACAATGAGCAGTTCTTC
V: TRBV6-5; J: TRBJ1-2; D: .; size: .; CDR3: CASSSPQEGYGYTF; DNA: TGTGCCAGCAGTTCCCCCCAGGAGGGCTATGGCTACACCTTC
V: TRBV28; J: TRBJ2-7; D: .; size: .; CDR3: CASSLLVRRGHEQYF; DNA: TGTGCCAGCAGTTTATTGGTCCGCAGGGGCCACGAGCAGTACTTC
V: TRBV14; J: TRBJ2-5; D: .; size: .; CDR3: CASSQLTASQETQYF; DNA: TGTGCCAGCAGCCAGCTTACAGCTTCCCAAGAGACCCAGTACTTC
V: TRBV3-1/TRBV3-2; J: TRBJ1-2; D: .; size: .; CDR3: CASSQGTGSFGGYTF; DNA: TGTGCCAGCAGCCAAGGCACAGGAAGTTTTGGTGGCTACACCTTC
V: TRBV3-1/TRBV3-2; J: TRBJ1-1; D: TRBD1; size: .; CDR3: CASSQNRGLGSEAFF; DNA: TGTGCCAGCAGCCAAAACAGGGGGCTTGGGTCTGAAGCTTTCTTT
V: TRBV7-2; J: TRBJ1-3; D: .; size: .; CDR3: CASSLAGGFFSGNTIYF; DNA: TGTGCCAGCAGCTTAGCTGGAGGGTTCTTCTCTGGAAACACCATATATTTT
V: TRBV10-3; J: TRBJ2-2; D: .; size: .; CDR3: CAIRREAAGELFF; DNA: TGTGCCATCAGGAGGGAGGCGGCCGGGGAGCTGTTTTTT
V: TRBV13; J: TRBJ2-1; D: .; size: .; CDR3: CASTPGGIYNEQFF; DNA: TGTGCCAGCACCCCTGGAGGGATCTACAATGAGCAGTTCTTC
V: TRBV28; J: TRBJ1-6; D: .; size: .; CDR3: CASSLTYNSPLHF; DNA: TGTGCCAGCAGCCTAACTTATAATTCACCCCTCCACTTT
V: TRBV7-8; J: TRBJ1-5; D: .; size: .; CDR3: CASSLGPGHQPQHF; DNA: TGTGCCAGCAGCTTAGGTCCAGGGCATCAGCCCCAGCATTTT
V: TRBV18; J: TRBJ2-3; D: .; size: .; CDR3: CASSPPNGGSTDTQYF; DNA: TGTGCCAGCTCACCACCAAACGGGGGAAGCACAGATACGCAGTATTTT
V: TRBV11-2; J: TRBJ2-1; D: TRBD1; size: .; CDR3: CASSPRGTEPYNEQFF; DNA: TGTGCCAGCAGCCCAAGGGGGACAGAACCCTACAATGAGCAGTTCTTC
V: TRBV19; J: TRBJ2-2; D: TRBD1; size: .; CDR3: CASSPGQGYTGELFF; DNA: TGTGCCAGTAGTCCGGGACAGGGCTACACCGGGGAGCTGTTTTTT
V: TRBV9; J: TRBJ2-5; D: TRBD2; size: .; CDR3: CASSPSGREETQYF; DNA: TGTGCCAGCAGCCCTAGCGGGAGGGAGGAGACCCAGTACTTC
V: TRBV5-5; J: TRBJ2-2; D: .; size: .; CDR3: CASLTTNTGELFF; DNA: TGTGCCAGTTTAACAACCAACACCGGGGAGCTGTTTTTT